These 24 T cell receptor beta chains were sequenced from one sample in a study of T cells in Graves' hyperthyroidism and ophthalmopathy. TCR beta CDR3 sequences were amplified from RNA transcripts. During a first-round RT-PCR of the TCR CDR3, the HTBI primer set was used. One entry per CDR3 protein, called by TCRdb with MiXCR from the multiplex PCR reads. The data show approximately 270,000 distinct CDR3 sequences, roughly 15% seen once. Material for sequencing was blood. These receptors were obtained from a woman between 40 and 55 years old with Graves' hyperthyroidism that later progressed to Graves' ophthalmopathy.

There are many counts of this clonotype. The V call is TRBV6-1, the J call TRBJ2-1; TRBD1 agrees at 8 bases. Germline CDR1 MNHNS, CDR2 SASEGT. Trimming removed 5 bases from V and 6 bases from J; junction bases left unmatched: 6. This CDR3 has 14 amino acids. CDR3 DNA: TGTGCCAGCAGTACCGACAGGGGACTCAATGAGCAGTTCTTC. Translated, it gives CASSTDRGLNEQFF.

The V gene is TRBV2, the J gene TRBJ2-1, with 10 bases lining up with TRBD2. CDR1 is SNHLY and CDR2 is FYNNEI in the germline V gene. Trimming took 2 bases from V and 6 from J; bases not matched to a gene: 4. This CDR3 contains 15 residues. The CDR3: CASSESGRAPNEQFF. CDR3 bases: TGTGCCAGCAGTGAAAGCGGGAGGGCTCCCAATGAGCAGTTCTTC.

Here the CDR3 DNA reads TGCGCCAGCAGCCAGATGGGACTAGCGGTTTACAATGAGCAGTTCTTC. Translated, it gives CASSQMGLAVYNEQFF. This chain connects TRBV4-1 to TRBJ2-1; 11 bases align to TRBD2. This CDR3 comprises 16 residues. CDR1 and CDR2 (germline): MGHRA, YSYEKL. V gave up 3 bases and J gave up 4 bases; unmatched junction bases: 5.

The CDR3 DNA is TGTGCCAGCAGCGTAGAACAGCGGATCTCTGGAAACACCATATATTTT. This sequence encodes CASSVEQRISGNTIYF. This chain connects TRBV9 to TRBJ1-3; D not certain. The CDR3 runs 16 residues. Germline V gene lookup returns CDR1 SGDLS and CDR2 YYNGEE. The V gene lost 0 bases and the J gene lost 0 bases, with 10 bases spanning the gap.

This clonotype occurred many times. The chain employs TRBV7-2 and TRBJ1-1, with TRBD1 matching 7 bases. Germline CDR1 is SGHTA and CDR2 is FQGNSA. The CDR3 covers 16 residues. V dropped 4 bases and J dropped 3; count of bases not matched to a gene: 11. The CDR3: CASSSHLLTGDTEAFF. CDR3 coding DNA: TGTGCCAGCAGCTCACACCTACTCACAGGGGACACTGAAGCTTTCTTT.

The chain uses TRBV3-1 and TRBJ2-5; D is ambiguous. The germline V and J ends were trimmed by 4 bases and 4 bases, with 10 bases remaining between them. Germline V gives CDR1 LGHDT, CDR2 YNNKEL (reference sequence). This CDR3 region has 13 residues. As DNA, the CDR3 is TGTGCCAGCAGCCTAGTCTCTCCAGAGACCCAGTACTTC. It yields the protein CASSLVSPETQYF.

This sequence joins TRBV20-1 and TRBJ2-7; tentative D call: TRBD2 (6 bases). V lost 5 bases to trimming and J lost 2 bases, with 13 bases between them. Germline V lookup: CDR1 DFQATT, CDR2 SNEGSKA (reference sequence). The CDR3 has 13 amino acids. Written as DNA, the CDR3 is TGCAGTGCTGAAACGGGACTCCCCTACGAGCAGTACTTC. Protein product: CSAETGLPYEQYF.

In regard to this clonotype: A much larger clone is a single base away; this may be a read error. The chain couples TRBV3-1 to TRBJ2-2; maybe TRBD2 (5 bases). This CDR3 spans 15 amino acids. The V gene lost 3 bases and the J gene lost 4 bases, with 12 bases spanning the gap. CDR1 LGHDT and CDR2 YNNKEL come from the germline V gene (reference sequence). DNA for the CDR3: TGTGCCAGCAGCCACGGGATGAGGGTCACCGGGGAGCTGTTTTTT. Translation gives CASSHGMRVTGELFF.

V gene TRBV14 combines with J gene TRBJ1-1; 7 bases are shared with TRBD1. Germline CDR1 and CDR2: SGHDN and FVKESK. This CDR3 is built from 15 residues. The ends lost 8 bases at V and 1 base at J; junction bases unmatched: 10. The CDR3 loop is CASGTEGFTNTEAFF. The CDR3 DNA reads TGTGCCAGCGGGACAGAGGGCTTTACGAACACTGAAGCTTTCTTT.

The V call is TRBV7-9, the J call TRBJ2-7; 8 bases map to TRBD1. The V and J ends lost 3 bases and 4 bases, in that order; junction bases with no gene match: 29. The CDR3 loop spans 22 amino acids. CDR1 and CDR2 from the germline V gene are SEHNR and FQNEAQ (reference sequence). Here the CDR3 reads CASSFGHPKPGQATTYRYEQYF. The CDR3 bases are TGTGCCAGCAGCTTCGGACACCCCAAGCCGGGACAGGCCACCACCTATAGATACGAGCAGTACTTC.

There are many counts of this clonotype. The chain links TRBV28 to TRBJ1-1; no clear D. The germline gives CDR1 MDHEN, CDR2 SYDVKM. The CDR3 is made up of 12 amino acids. V was shortened by 2 bases and J by 4 bases, with 5 bases between the two germline ends. This CDR3 is CASSLPGTEAFF. Here the CDR3 DNA reads TGTGCCAGCAGTTTACCAGGCACTGAAGCTTTCTTT.

This clonotype has ten or more counts. The chain has TRBV11-2 and TRBJ2-7; 8 bases are shared with TRBD1. The V and J ends lost 5 bases and 3 bases, in that order; junction bases with no gene match: 6. This CDR3 is 14 amino acids long. CDR1 and CDR2 (germline): SGHAT, FQNNGV. The CDR3 region is CASSPRDRYYEQYF. The CDR3 DNA follows: TGTGCCAGCAGCCCTCGGGACAGGTACTACGAGCAGTACTTC.

For this clonotype: A read error may explain this, as a much larger clone is one base away. The chain links TRBV5-1 to TRBJ2-1; the D is unclear. CDR3 size: 17 residues. V lost 0 bases and J 3 bases, leaving 16 bases between the germline ends. Per germline, CDR1 SGHRS and CDR2 YFSETQ. CDR3 region: CASSLALAQIVYNEQFF. CDR3 DNA: TGCGCCAGCAGCTTGGCCCTGGCCCAAATCGTCTACAATGAGCAGTTCTTC.

This clonotype was seen many times. This chain joins TRBV10-3 and TRBJ2-4; a weak D match, TRBD2 (6 bases). V was clipped by 0 bases and J by 2 bases, with 11 bases between them. This CDR3 has 16 residues. In germline, CDR1 is ENHRY, CDR2 SYGVKD. CDR3 nucleotide sequence: TGTGCCATCAGTGAGTCGAGTCTAGCGACCAAAAACATTCAGTACTTC. It specifies CAISESSLATKNIQYF.

This clonotype was counted at least ten times. This rearrangement joins TRBV27 to TRBJ2-1; D might be TRBD1 (6 bases). Between the trimmed V and J ends, which lost 5 bases and 2 bases, there was a span of 22 bases. The V gene's germline CDR1 is MNHEY and CDR2 SMNVEV (reference sequence). CDR3 size: 18 residues. The CDR3 sequence: CASSLIGPQGAPYNEQFF. The CDR3 DNA follows: TGTGCCAGCAGTCTTATCGGGCCACAGGGCGCGCCCTACAATGAGCAGTTCTTC.

This clonotype was seen ten or more times. V and J are TRBV11-2 and TRBJ1-1, with 9 bases that match TRBD1. CDR3 length: 14 residues. Unmatched junction bases numbered 0, after V lost 1 base and J lost 3 bases. Germline CDR1 SGHAT, CDR2 FQNNGV. The CDR3, as DNA: TGTGCCAGCAGCTTAGGGACAGGGGACACTGAAGCTTTCTTT. It encodes CASSLGTGDTEAFF.

In its sample, this clonotype was seen many times. V and J are TRBV6-1 and TRBJ2-3; 8 bases fit TRBD2. Germline V gives CDR1 MNHNS, CDR2 SASEGT. The CDR3 runs 15 residues. Trimming took 2 bases from V and 0 from J; bases not matched to a gene: 1. The CDR3 region has the DNA TGTGCCAGCAGTGAATCTAGCGGGAGCACAGATACGCAGTATTTT. Translation gives CASSESSGSTDTQYF.

To note about this clonotype: This could be a read error, since a much larger clone is one nucleotide away. The rearrangement links TRBV3-1 to TRBJ1-1; 10 bases match TRBD1. Per the germline V gene, CDR1 is LGHDT and CDR2 is YNNKEL (reference sequence). The CDR3 is 14 amino acids. The junction had 7 bases not matched to a gene; V was cut back by 5 bases and J by 7 bases. The CDR3 nucleotides are TGTGCCAGCAGCGAGAGGGACAGGGGTAATGAAGCTTTCTTT. Protein: CASSERDRGNEAFF.

This clonotype came up many times. The rearrangement uses TRBV5-5 and TRBJ2-5; 7 bases align to TRBD1. J was trimmed by 2 bases and V by 4 bases; bases with no gene match: 5. Germline CDR1 is SGHKS and CDR2 is YYEKEE (reference sequence). This CDR3 spans 14 amino acids. The CDR3 DNA is TGTGCCAGCAGCAGAGGACAGGCTCAAGAGACCCAGTACTTC. Amino acids: CASSRGQAQETQYF.

This clonotype was seen more than once but under ten times. The chain joins TRBV4-1 to TRBJ2-3, with D uncertain. CDR3 length equals 16 residues. The germline CDR1 and CDR2 sequences are MGHRA and YSYEKL. Trimming shortened V by 1 base and J by 8 bases, and 19 bases separated the two germline ends. DNA for the CDR3: TGCGCCAGCAGCCAAGTTCTTACAGCCTTAGGTTTTACGCAGTATTTT. Encoded protein: CASSQVLTALGFTQYF.

This chain connects TRBV9 to TRBJ2-1, with D perhaps matching TRBD1 (6 bases). Between the trimmed V and J ends, which lost 7 bases and 12 bases, there was a span of 11 bases. There are 10 residues in the CDR3. Per the germline V gene, CDR1 is SGDLS and CDR2 is YYNGEE. CDR3 loop: CASGVGAQFF. The CDR3 DNA follows: TGTGCCAGCGGGGTGGGGGCGCAGTTCTTC.

This clonotype was detected many times. The rearrangement joins TRBV3-1 to TRBJ2-1; no firm D call. The CDR3 spans 13 residues. Germline CDR1 LGHDT, CDR2 YNNKEL (reference sequence). V was trimmed by 6 bases and J by 6 bases, leaving 12 bases between them. The CDR3 spells CASRKGQTNEQFF. CDR3 nucleotide sequence: TGTGCCAGCAGGAAAGGTCAGACCAATGAGCAGTTCTTC.

This clonotype was found many times. CDR3 sequence (DNA): TGTGCCAGCAGCTTAGATCCCAATTACGAGCAGTACTTC. It codes for CASSLDPNYEQYF. The chain employs TRBV11-2 and TRBJ2-7, with D hard to call. The ends were cut back, 0 bases at V and 4 bases at J, with 7 bases in the middle. This CDR3 region has 13 residues. The germline gives CDR1 SGHAT, CDR2 FQNNGV. Full variable domain (missing parts from reference TRBV11-2 and TRBJ2-7): EAGVAQSPRYKIIEKRQSVAFWCNPISGHATLYWYQQILGQGPKLLIQFQNNGVVDDSQLPKDRFSAERLKGVDSTLKIQPAKLEDSAVYLCASSLDPNYEQYFGPGTRLTVT.

This clonotype was seen many times. V gene TRBV5-1 combines with J gene TRBJ1-5; D is unclear. This CDR3 has 15 residues. Germline values: CDR1 SGHRS, CDR2 YFSETQ. The V end was cut by 3 bases, the J end by 7 bases, with 17 bases between. In nucleotides, the CDR3 is TGCGCCAGCAGCTCGGACGGACTCGTCCACCAGCCCCAGCATTTT. As protein: CASSSDGLVHQPQHF.